These 20 T cell receptor beta chains were all obtained from the same sample, sequenced in a study of sequential checkpoint blockade in melanoma (dated by TCRdb to between 2019 and 2020). Libraries were built with the immunoSEQ multiplex PCR assay. TCRdb limited this immuneACCESS table to in-frame rearrangements with V and J called. A share of clones is missing; checked studies link under half to unresolved V genes, and the rest is unexplained. The sample contains some 7,000 clones, about 20% of them found a single time. The ten largest clones add up to roughly 10% of the sample. The treatment or condition label on this specimen signifies: randomized to nivolumab then ipilimumab (arm A) or the reverse (arm B). Sequenced here: tumor tissue (inferred from file names), sampled from a patient given nivolumab and ipilimumab in sequence. The receptors here all came from a human donor with melanoma.

This clone was seen many times. The chain couples TRBV11-3 to TRBJ1-3; no definite D call. From germline, CDR1 is SGHNT and CDR2 YENEEA. Deletions cut 5 bases from V and 2 bases from J, with 10 bases between. The CDR3 spans 14 residues. The CDR3 protein is CASSPRGAGNTIYF. CDR3 DNA sequence: TGTGCCAGCAGCCCTCGGGGAGCTGGAAACACCATATATTTT.

The chain links TRBV19 to TRBJ2-5, with 9 bases that match TRBD2. CDR1 and CDR2 from the germline V gene are LNHDA and SQIVND (reference sequence). V gave up 6 bases and J gave up 1 base; unmatched junction bases: 6. The CDR3 has 15 residues. In nucleotides, the CDR3 is TGTGCCAGTAGACGAGCGGGAGGCCTCCAAGAGACCCAGTACTTC. This encodes CASRRAGGLQETQYF.

The rearrangement joins TRBV19 to TRBJ2-3, with 14 bases aligning to TRBD2. The germline V gene encodes CDR1 LNHDA and CDR2 SQIVND (reference sequence). This CDR3 is built from 18 residues. With 0 bases clipped from V and 5 bases from J, the junction kept 7 bases outside the gene matches. CDR3 in DNA: TGTGCCAGTAGTATAGAGGGGGGACTAGCGGGAGCAGGAGATACGCAGTATTTT. This translates into CASSIEGGLAGAGDTQYF.

This clone is medium-sized by share. DNA for the CDR3: TGCAGCGGCCAGCAAATAGGGGCGGGAGTTACCTACAATGAGCAGTTCTTC. Residues: CSGQQIGAGVTYNEQFF. V is TRBV29-1 and J is TRBJ2-1, with 7 positions matching TRBD2. Germline-derived CDR1 and CDR2 are SQVTM and ANQGSEA. J lost 2 bases, V lost 7 bases, and 17 bases had no gene match. This CDR3 has 17 amino acids.

This rearrangement joins TRBV12-5 to TRBJ2-6; possible D gene TRBD1, 6 bases. The CDR3 extends over 20 amino acids. The germline CDR1 and CDR2 sequences are LGHNT and FRNRAP. V lost 6 bases and J 2 bases, leaving 26 bases between the germline ends. CDR3 amino acids: CASGNSAGAGSGTGANVLTF. In DNA form, the CDR3 reads TGTGCTAGTGGCAACTCCGCAGGGGCAGGGTCGGGCACTGGGGCCAACGTCCTGACTTTC. Based on the CDR3 plus reference TRBV12-5 and TRBJ2-6, the full variable domain is DARVTQTPRHKVTEMGQEVTMRCQPILGHNTVFWYRQTMMQGLELLAYFRNRAPLDDSGMPKDRFSAEMPDATLATLKIQPSEPRDSAVYFCASGNSAGAGSGTGANVLTFGAGSRLTVL.

This clone was picked up a small number of times. The V call is TRBV11-3, the J call TRBJ1-1; D not resolved. This CDR3 region has 14 residues. Trimming shortened V by 0 bases and J by 4 bases, and 9 bases separated the two germline ends. The V gene's germline CDR1 is SGHNT and CDR2 YENEEA. DNA for the CDR3: TGTGCCAGCAGCTTAGAGCCCCGGACCACTGAAGCTTTCTTT. Protein sequence: CASSLEPRTTEAFF.

This clone has at least ten counts. The chain recombines TRBV11-3 with TRBJ2-5, with 11 bases that match TRBD2. Germline values: CDR1 SGHNT, CDR2 YENEEA. This CDR3 is built from 15 residues. With V trimmed by 4 bases and J by 6 bases, 7 bases remained unmatched. Written as DNA, the CDR3 is TGTGCCAGCAGCTCCCACTCTAGCGGGAGGCAGACCCAGTACTTC. Translating gives CASSSHSSGRQTQYF.

The V and J genes are TRBV11-3 and TRBJ1-1; no clear D. V lost 5 bases and J 4 bases, leaving 14 bases between the germline ends. Germline lookup yields CDR1 SGHNT and CDR2 YENEEA. This CDR3 is 14 amino acids long. CDR3 residues: CASSPDGWSTEAFF. DNA of the CDR3: TGTGCCAGCAGCCCGGACGGATGGTCCACTGAAGCTTTCTTT.

This clone turned up a few times. The chain uses TRBV9 and TRBJ2-3; D gene uncertain. Trimming cost V 0 bases and J 3 bases, with 2 bases left between them. The CDR3 has 12 amino acids. Looked up from germline, CDR1 is SGDLS and CDR2 is YYNGEE. The CDR3 region has the DNA TGTGCCAGCAGCGTAGGGACAGATACGCAGTATTTT. Translating gives CASSVGTDTQYF.

This clone was seen only a few times. The rearrangement links TRBV4-1 to TRBJ2-1, with D hard to call. The CDR3 loop spans 15 amino acids. Trimming took off 0 bases at V and 6 bases at J, with 12 bases between the two ends. The germline CDR1 and CDR2 sequences are MGHRA and YSYEKL. The CDR3 DNA is TGCGCCAGCAGCCAAGATCGTGGAGTCCCCAATGAGCAGTTCTTC. Translated: CASSQDRGVPNEQFF.

The sample holds a few counts of this clone. The CDR3 sequence is CASSLDPGRSYNEQFF. The CDR3, as DNA: TGTGCCAGCAGCTTAGATCCGGGCCGCTCCTACAATGAGCAGTTCTTC. V gene TRBV11-3 combines with J gene TRBJ2-1, with unresolved D. Trimming took 0 bases from V and 0 from J, leaving 9 bases between them. The CDR3 spans 16 residues. Germline V CDR1 and CDR2: SGHNT, YENEEA. Based on the CDR3 plus reference TRBV11-3 and TRBJ2-1, the full variable domain is EAGVVQSPRYKIIEKKQPVAFWCNPISGHNTLYWYLQNLGQGPELLIRYENEEAVDDSQLPKDRFSAERLKGVDSTLKIQPAELGDSAVYLCASSLDPGRSYNEQFFGPGTRLTVL.

The J gene is TRBJ1-2, the V gene TRBV9; 7 positions agree with TRBD1. The V gene end was trimmed by 5 bases and the J gene end by 8 bases; junction bases not matched to a gene: 9. Germline CDR1 reads SGDLS; CDR2 reads YYNGEE. The CDR3 extends over 13 amino acids. CDR3 DNA sequence: TGTGCCAGCAGTGGGTTTGGACAGGTGGGCTACACCTTC. This encodes CASSGFGQVGYTF.

DNA for the CDR3: TGCAGCGTTGAAGCAGGGAACAATGAGCAGTTCTTC. Translated, it gives CSVEAGNNEQFF. V usage is TRBV29-1 and J usage is TRBJ2-1; D might be TRBD1 (5 bases). Deletions cut 1 base from V and 5 bases from J, with 6 bases between. The CDR3 sequence is 12 residues long. Germline lookup yields CDR1 SQVTM and CDR2 ANQGSEA.

This clone was seen only once. The J gene is TRBJ2-1, the V gene TRBV29-1; D is possibly TRBD1 or TRBD2 (6 bases each). The germline V and J ends were trimmed by 6 bases and 7 bases, with 19 bases remaining between them. There are 14 residues in the CDR3. Germline V gene lookup returns CDR1 SQVTM and CDR2 ANQGSEA. CDR3 coding DNA: TGCAGCGTAGAGACAGGACTATGGGCGAATGAGCAGTTCTTC. This translates into CSVETGLWANEQFF.

This clone was observed many times. The CDR3 DNA reads as TGTGCCAGCAGACCCACGGGGGGCTCCTACGAGCAGTACGTC. It yields the protein CASRPTGGSYEQYV. The chain has TRBV6-8 and TRBJ2-7, with 7 bases that match TRBD2. Germline V gene lookup returns CDR1 MNHGY and CDR2 SAAAGT. The CDR3 has 14 residues. V shed 6 bases and J 0 bases; nucleotides not matched to a gene: 5.

Sample share makes this clone medium-sized (0.01 to 0.1%). The chain uses TRBV29-1 and TRBJ2-5; D is undetermined. V was pared by 1 base and J by 0 bases, with 9 bases between. Germline V gene sequence: CDR1 SQVTM, CDR2 ANQGSEA. The CDR3 contains 14 residues. The CDR3 DNA is TGCAGCGTTGAAGTCCTGGGGAACCAAGAGACCCAGTACTTC. Translation gives CSVEVLGNQETQYF.

This clone was detected a few times. The chain carries TRBV6-7 and TRBJ1-1; D gene unclear. TRBV6-7 is noted as an ORF with a role that remains uncertain. This CDR3 has 11 residues. The CDR3 region is CAVAFDTEAFF. The CDR3 nucleotides read TGTGCTGTGGCGTTCGACACTGAAGCTTTCTTT.

This clone occurred a few times. This rearrangement joins TRBV6-9 to TRBJ2-7; D is possibly TRBD2 (6 bases). The V end was cut by 8 bases, the J end by 4 bases, with 9 bases between. CDR1 and CDR2 (germline): MNHGY, SVAAGI. This CDR3 contains 11 residues. The CDR3 coding sequence is TGTGCCAGCTCTGCGGGATACGAGCAGTACGTC. It specifies CASSAGYEQYV.

This clone was seen only a few times. V usage is TRBV11-3 and J usage is TRBJ2-1; 7 bases fit TRBD2. Trimming took 2 bases from V and 0 from J; bases not matched to a gene: 4. CDR1 SGHNT and CDR2 YENEEA come from the germline V gene. The CDR3 has 16 amino acids. In DNA form, the CDR3 reads TGTGCCAGCAGCTTAATTTCTAGCGGCTCCTACAATGAGCAGTTCTTC. Residues: CASSLISSGSYNEQFF. Looking up the rest from reference TRBV11-3 and TRBJ2-1 gives the full variable domain: EAGVVQSPRYKIIEKKQPVAFWCNPISGHNTLYWYLQNLGQGPELLIRYENEEAVDDSQLPKDRFSAERLKGVDSTLKIQPAELGDSAVYLCASSLISSGSYNEQFFGPGTRLTVL.

The sample holds a few counts of this clone. The rearrangement joins TRBV4-1 to TRBJ1-1; D unresolved. This CDR3 comprises 12 residues. Trimming left V 0 bases short and J 8 bases short, with 7 bases between. Germline CDR1 reads MGHRA; CDR2 reads YSYEKL. The CDR3: CASSQDGTEAFF. The CDR3 bases are TGCGCCAGCAGCCAAGATGGCACAGAAGCTTTCTTT.